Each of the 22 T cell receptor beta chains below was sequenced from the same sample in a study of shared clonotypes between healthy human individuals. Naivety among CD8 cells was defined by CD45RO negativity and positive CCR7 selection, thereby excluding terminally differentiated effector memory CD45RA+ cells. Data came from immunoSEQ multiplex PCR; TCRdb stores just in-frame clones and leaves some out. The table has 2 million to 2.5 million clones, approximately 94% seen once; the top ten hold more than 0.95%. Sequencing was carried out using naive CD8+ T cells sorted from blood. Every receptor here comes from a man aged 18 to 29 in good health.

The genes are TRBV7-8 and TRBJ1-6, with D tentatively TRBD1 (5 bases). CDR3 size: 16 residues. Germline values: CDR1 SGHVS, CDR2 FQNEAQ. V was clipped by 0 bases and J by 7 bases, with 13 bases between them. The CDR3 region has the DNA TGTGCCAGCAGCTTAGCGGGGGGAGGCTACAATTCACCCCTCCACTTT. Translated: CASSLAGGGYNSPLHF.

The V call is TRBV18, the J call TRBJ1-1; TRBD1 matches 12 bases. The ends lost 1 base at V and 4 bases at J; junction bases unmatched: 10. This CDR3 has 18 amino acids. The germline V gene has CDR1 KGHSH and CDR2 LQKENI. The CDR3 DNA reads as TGTGCCAGCTCACCACTGGGGACAGGGGGCGAGTGGAGCACTGAAGCTTTCTTT. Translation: CASSPLGTGGEWSTEAFF.

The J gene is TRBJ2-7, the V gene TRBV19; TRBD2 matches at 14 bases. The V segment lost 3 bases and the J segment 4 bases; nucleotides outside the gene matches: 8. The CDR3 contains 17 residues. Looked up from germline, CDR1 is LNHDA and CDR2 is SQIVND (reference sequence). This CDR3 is CASSMPGLAGEAYEQYF. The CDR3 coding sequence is TGTGCCAGTAGTATGCCGGGACTAGCGGGAGAAGCGTACGAGCAGTACTTC. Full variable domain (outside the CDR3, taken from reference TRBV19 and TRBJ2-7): DGGITQSPKYLFRKEGQNVTLSCEQNLNHDAMYWYRQDPGQGLRLIYYSQIVNDFQKGDIAEGYSVSREKKESFPLTVTSAQKNPTAFYLCASSMPGLAGEAYEQYFGPGTRLTVT.

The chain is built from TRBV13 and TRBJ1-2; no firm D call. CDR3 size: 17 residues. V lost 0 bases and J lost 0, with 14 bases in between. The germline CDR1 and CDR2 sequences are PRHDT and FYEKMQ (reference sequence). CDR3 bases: TGTGCCAGCAGCTTAGGCCGGGTGTCGGCAGCTAACTATGGCTACACCTTC. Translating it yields CASSLGRVSAANYGYTF.

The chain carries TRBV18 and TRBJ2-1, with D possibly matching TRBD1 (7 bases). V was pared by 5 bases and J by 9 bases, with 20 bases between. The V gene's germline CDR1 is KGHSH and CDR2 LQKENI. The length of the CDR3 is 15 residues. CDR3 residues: CASSSPWAGGREQFF. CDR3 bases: TGTGCCAGCTCATCCCCCTGGGCAGGGGGGCGTGAGCAGTTCTTC.

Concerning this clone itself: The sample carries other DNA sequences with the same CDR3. The CDR3: CASSLEPGSSYEQYF. The CDR3 DNA reads as TGTGCCAGCAGCCTCGAGCCGGGCAGCTCCTACGAGCAGTACTTC. The rearrangement links TRBV11-2 to TRBJ2-7; D is uncertain. The ends were cut back, 5 bases at V and 0 bases at J, with 14 bases in the middle. This CDR3 is 15 amino acids long. CDR1 and CDR2 (germline): SGHAT, FQNNGV. Looking up the rest from reference TRBV11-2 and TRBJ2-7 gives the full variable domain: EAGVAQSPRYKIIEKRQSVAFWCNPISGHATLYWYQQILGQGPKLLIQFQNNGVVDDSQLPKDRFSAERLKGVDSTLKIQPAKLEDSAVYLCASSLEPGSSYEQYFGPGTRLTVT.

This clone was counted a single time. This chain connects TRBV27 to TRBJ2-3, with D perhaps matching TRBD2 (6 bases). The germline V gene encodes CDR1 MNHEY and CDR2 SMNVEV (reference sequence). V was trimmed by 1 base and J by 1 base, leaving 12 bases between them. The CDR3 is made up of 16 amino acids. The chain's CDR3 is CASSLWLTGGTDTQYF. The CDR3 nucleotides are TGTGCCAGCAGTTTATGGTTAACGGGGGGCACAGATACGCAGTATTTT.

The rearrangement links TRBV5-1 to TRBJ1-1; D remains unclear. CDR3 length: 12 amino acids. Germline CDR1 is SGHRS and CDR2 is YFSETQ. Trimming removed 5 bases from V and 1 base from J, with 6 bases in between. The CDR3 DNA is TGCGCCAGCAGTGTTGGGAACACTGAAGCTTTCTTT. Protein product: CASSVGNTEAFF. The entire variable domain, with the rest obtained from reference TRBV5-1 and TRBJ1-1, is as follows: KAGVTQTPRYLIKTRGQQVTLSCSPISGHRSVSWYQQTPGQGLQFLFEYFSETQRNKGNFPGRFSGRQFSNSRSEMNVSTLELGDSALYLCASSVGNTEAFFGQGTRLTVV.

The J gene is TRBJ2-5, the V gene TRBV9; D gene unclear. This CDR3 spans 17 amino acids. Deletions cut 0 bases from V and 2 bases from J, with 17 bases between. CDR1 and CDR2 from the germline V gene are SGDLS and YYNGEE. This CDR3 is CASSVEGWGTSQETQYF. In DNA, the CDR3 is TGTGCCAGCAGCGTAGAGGGCTGGGGTACTTCTCAAGAGACCCAGTACTTC.

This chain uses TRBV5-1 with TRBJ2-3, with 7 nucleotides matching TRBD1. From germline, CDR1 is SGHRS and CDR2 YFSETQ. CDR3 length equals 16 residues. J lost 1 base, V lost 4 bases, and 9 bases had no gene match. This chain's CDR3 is CASSKSRQGGTDTQYF. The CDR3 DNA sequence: TGCGCCAGCAGCAAGTCACGACAGGGAGGCACAGATACGCAGTATTTT.

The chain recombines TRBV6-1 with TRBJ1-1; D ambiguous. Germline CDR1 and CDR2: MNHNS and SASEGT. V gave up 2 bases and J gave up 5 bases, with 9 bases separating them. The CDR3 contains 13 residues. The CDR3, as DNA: TGTGCCAGCAGTGAAAGGGAAAGGACTGAAGCTTTCTTT. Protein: CASSERERTEAFF.

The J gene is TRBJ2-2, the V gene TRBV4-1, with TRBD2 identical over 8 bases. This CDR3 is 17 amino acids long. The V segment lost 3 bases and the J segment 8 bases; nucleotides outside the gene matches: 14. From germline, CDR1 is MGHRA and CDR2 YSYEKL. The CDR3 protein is CASSHRGAGGPLGELFF. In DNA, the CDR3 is TGCGCCAGCAGCCACCGCGGGGCGGGGGGCCCCTTGGGGGAGCTGTTTTTT.

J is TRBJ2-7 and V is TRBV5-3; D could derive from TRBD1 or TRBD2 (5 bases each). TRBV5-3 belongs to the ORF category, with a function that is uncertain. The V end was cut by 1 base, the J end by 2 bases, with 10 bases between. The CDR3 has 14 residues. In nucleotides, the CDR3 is TGTGCCAGAAGCTTGTTACGGGACCCCTACGAGCAGTACTTC. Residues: CARSLLRDPYEQYF.

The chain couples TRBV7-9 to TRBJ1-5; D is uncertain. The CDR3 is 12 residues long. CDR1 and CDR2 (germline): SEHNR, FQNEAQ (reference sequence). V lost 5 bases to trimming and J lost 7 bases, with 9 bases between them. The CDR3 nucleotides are TGTGCCAGCAGCCTTAGCGAACAGCCCCAGCATTTT. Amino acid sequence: CASSLSEQPQHF.

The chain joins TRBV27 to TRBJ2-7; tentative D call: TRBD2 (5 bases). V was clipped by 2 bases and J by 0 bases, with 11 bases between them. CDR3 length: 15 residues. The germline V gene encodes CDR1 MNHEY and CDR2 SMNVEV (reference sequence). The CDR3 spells CASSLRSGNSYEQYF. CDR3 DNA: TGTGCCAGCAGTTTAAGAAGCGGAAACTCCTACGAGCAGTACTTC.

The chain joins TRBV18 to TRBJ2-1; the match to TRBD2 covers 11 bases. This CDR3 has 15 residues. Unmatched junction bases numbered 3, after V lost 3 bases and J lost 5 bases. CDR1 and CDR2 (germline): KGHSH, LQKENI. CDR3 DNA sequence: TGTGCCAGCTCACCCCTGGGACTAGCGGACAATGAGCAGTTCTTC. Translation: CASSPLGLADNEQFF.

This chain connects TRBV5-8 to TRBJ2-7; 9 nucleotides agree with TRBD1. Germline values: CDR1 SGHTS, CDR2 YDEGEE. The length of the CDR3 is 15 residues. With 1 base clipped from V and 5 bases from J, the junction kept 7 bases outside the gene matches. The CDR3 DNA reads TGTGCCAGCAGCTTGTGGGACAGGGTTGCAAACGAGCAGTACTTC. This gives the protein CASSLWDRVANEQYF. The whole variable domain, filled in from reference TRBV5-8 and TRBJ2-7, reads EAGVTQSPTHLIKTRGQQATLRCSPISGHTSVYWYQQALGLGLQFLLWYDEGEERNRGNFPPRFSGRQFPNYSSELNVNALELEDSALYLCASSLWDRVANEQYFGPGTRLTVT.

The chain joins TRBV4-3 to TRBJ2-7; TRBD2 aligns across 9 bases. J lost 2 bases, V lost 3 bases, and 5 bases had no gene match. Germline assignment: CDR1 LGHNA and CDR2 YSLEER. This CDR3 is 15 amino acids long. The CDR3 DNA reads TGCGCCAGCAGCCATATAGCGGGAGACACCTACGAGCAGTACTTC. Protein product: CASSHIAGDTYEQYF.

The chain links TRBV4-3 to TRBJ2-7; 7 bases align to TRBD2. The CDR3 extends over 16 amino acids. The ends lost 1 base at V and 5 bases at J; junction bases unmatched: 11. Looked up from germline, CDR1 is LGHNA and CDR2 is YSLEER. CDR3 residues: CASSQGLGEGNHEQYF. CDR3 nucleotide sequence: TGCGCCAGCAGCCAAGGGTTGGGGGAGGGCAACCACGAGCAGTACTTC.

The CDR3 coding sequence is TGTGCCAGCAGTTTAGAAGGGATCCACGAGCAGTACTTC. It translates to CASSLEGIHEQYF. The rearrangement joins TRBV27 to TRBJ2-7; D not certain. The V end was cut by 2 bases, the J end by 5 bases, with 10 bases between. Per the germline V gene, CDR1 is MNHEY and CDR2 is SMNVEV (reference sequence). The CDR3 sequence is 13 residues long.

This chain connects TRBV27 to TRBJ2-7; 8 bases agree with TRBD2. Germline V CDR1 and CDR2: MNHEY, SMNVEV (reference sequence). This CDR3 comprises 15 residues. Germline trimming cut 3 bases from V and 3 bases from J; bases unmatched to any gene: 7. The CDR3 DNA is TGTGCCAGCAGTTTTCATGGCGGGGGGTTCTACGAGCAGTACTTC. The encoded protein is CASSFHGGGFYEQYF.

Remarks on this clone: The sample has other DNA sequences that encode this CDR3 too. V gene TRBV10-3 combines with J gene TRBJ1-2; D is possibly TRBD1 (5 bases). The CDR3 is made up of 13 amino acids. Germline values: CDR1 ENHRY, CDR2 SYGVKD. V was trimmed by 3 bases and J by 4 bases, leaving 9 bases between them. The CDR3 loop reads CAISENRSYGYTF. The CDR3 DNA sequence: TGTGCCATCAGTGAAAACAGGTCCTATGGCTACACCTTC.